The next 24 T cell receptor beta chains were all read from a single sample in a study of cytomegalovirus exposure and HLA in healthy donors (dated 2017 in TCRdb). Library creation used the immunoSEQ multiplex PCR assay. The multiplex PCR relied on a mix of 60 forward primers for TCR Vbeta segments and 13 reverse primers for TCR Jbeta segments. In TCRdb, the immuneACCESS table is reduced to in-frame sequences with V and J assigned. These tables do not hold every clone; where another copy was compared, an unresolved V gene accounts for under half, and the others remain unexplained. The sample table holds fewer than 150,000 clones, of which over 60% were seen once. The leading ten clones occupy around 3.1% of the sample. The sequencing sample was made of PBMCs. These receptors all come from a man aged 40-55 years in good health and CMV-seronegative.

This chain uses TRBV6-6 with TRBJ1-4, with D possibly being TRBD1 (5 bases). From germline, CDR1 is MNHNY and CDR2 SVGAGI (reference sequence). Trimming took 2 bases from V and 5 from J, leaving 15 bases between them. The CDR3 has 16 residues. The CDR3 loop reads CASSYPPGGINEKLFF. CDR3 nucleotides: TGTGCCAGCAGTTACCCCCCGGGGGGGATCAATGAAAAACTGTTTTTT.

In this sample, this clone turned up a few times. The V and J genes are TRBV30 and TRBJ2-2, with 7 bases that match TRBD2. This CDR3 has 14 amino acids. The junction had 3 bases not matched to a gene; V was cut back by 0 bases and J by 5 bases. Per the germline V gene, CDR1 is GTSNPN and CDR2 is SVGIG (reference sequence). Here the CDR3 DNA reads TGTGCCTGGAGTGTGACCGGGGGGACCGGGGAGCTGTTTTTT. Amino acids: CAWSVTGGTGELFF.

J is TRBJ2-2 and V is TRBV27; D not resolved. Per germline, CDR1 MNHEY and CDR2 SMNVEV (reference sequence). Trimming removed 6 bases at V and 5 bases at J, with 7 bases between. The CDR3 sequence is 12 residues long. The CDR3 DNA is TGTGCCAGCAGACAATTAACCGGGGAGCTGTTTTTT. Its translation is CASRQLTGELFF.

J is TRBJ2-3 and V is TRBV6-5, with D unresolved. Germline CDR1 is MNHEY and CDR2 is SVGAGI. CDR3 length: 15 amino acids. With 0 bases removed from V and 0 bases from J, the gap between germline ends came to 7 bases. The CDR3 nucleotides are TGTGCCAGCAGTTACTCCCGTACTAGCACAGATACGCAGTATTTT. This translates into CASSYSRTSTDTQYF.

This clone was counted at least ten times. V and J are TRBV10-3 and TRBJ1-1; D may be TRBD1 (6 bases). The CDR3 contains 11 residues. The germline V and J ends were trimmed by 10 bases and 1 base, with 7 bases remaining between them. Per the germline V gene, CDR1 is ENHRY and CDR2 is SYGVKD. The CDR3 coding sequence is TGTGCCACGACAGGGAACACTGAAGCTTTCTTT. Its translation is CATTGNTEAFF.

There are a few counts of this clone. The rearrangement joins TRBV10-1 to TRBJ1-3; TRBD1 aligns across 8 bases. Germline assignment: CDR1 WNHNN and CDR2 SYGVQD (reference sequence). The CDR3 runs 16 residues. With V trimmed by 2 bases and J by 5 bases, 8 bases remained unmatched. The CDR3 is CASSEKEGTGRNTIYF. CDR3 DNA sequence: TGCGCCAGCAGTGAGAAAGAAGGGACAGGCCGAAACACCATATATTTT.

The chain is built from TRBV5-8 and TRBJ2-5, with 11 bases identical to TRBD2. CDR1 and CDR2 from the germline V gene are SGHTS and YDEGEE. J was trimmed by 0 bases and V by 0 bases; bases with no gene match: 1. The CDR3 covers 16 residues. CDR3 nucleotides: TGTGCCAGCAGCTTGGGACTAGCGGGGTACCAAGAGACCCAGTACTTC. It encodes CASSLGLAGYQETQYF. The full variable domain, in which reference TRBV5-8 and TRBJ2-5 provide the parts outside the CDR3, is EAGVTQSPTHLIKTRGQQATLRCSPISGHTSVYWYQQALGLGLQFLLWYDEGEERNRGNFPPRFSGRQFPNYSSELNVNALELEDSALYLCASSLGLAGYQETQYFGPGTRLLVL.

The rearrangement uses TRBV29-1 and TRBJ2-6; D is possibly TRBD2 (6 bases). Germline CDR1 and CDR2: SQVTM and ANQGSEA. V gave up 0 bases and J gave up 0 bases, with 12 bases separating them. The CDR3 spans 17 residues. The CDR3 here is CSVEDEGRSSGANVLTF. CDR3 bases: TGCAGCGTTGAAGATGAAGGGAGGAGCTCTGGGGCCAACGTCCTGACTTTC.

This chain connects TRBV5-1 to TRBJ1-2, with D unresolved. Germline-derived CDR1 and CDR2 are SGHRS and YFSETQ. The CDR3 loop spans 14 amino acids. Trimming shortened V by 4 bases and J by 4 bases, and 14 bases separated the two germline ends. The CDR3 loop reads CASSLEGGGYGYTF. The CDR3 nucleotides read TGCGCCAGCAGCCTAGAGGGCGGAGGCTATGGCTACACCTTC.

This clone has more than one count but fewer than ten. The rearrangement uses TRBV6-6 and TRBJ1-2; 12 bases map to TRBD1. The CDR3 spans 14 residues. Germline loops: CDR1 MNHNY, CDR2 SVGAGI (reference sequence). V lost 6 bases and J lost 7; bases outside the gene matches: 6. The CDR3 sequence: CASRNMGQGAGYTF. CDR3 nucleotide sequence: TGTGCCAGCAGGAACATGGGACAGGGGGCTGGCTACACCTTC.

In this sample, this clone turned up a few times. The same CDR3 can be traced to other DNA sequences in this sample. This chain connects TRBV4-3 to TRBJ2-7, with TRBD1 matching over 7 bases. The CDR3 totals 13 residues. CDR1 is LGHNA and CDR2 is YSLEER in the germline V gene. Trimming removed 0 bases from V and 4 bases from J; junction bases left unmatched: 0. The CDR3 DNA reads TGCGCCAGCAGCCAAGACAGGGGGTACGAGCAGTACTTC. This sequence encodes CASSQDRGYEQYF.

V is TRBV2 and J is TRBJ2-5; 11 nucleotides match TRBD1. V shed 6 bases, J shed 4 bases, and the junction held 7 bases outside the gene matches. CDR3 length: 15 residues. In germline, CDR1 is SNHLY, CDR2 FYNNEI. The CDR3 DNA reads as TGTGCCAGCAGCTCGAGGACAGGGGGCCCAGAGACCCAGTACTTC. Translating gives CASSSRTGGPETQYF.

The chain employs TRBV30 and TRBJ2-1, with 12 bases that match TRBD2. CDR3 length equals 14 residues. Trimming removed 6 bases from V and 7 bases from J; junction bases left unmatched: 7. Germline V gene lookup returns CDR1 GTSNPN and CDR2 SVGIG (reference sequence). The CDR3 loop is CACQLAGGGNEQFF. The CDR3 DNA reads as TGTGCCTGTCAACTAGCGGGGGGAGGGAATGAGCAGTTCTTC.

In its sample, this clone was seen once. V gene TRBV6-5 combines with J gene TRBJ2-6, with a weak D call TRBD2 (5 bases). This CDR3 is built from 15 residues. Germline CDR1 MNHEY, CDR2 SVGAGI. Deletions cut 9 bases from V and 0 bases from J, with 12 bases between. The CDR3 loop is CASLKGGSGANVLTF. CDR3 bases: TGTGCCAGTCTCAAAGGAGGCTCTGGGGCCAACGTCCTGACTTTC.

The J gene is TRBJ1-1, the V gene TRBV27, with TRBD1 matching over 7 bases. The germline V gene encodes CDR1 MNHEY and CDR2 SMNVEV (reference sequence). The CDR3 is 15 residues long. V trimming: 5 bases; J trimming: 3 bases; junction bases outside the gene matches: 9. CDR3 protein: CASSVIRDRDTEAFF. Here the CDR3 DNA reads TGTGCCAGCAGTGTAATCCGGGACAGAGACACTGAAGCTTTCTTT.

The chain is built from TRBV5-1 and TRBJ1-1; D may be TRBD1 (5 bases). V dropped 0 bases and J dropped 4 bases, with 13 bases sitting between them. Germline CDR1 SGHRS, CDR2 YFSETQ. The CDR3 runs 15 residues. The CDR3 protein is CASSLGLREVTEAFF. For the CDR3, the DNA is TGCGCCAGCAGCTTGGGTCTCAGGGAGGTCACTGAAGCTTTCTTT.

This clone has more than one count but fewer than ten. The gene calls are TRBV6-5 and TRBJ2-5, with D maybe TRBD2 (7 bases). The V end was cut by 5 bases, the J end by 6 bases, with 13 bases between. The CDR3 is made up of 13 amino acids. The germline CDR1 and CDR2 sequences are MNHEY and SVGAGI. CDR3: CASSDPGGQTQYF. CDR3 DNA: TGTGCCAGCAGTGATCCGGGGGGCCAGACCCAGTACTTC.

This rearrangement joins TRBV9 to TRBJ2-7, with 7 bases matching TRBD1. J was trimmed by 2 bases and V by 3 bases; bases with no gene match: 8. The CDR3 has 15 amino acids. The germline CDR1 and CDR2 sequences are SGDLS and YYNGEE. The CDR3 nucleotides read TGTGCCAGCAGCGCACATGCCGGGACAGCCTACGAGCAGTACTTC. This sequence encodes CASSAHAGTAYEQYF. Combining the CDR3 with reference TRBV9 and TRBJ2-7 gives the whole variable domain DSGVTQTPKHLITATGQRVTLRCSPRSGDLSVYWYQQSLDQGLQFLIQYYNGEERAKGNILERFSAQQFPDLHSELNLSSLELGDSALYFCASSAHAGTAYEQYFGPGTRLTVT.

CDR3 region: CASSYLRGPGTDTQYF. CDR3 DNA: TGTGCCAGCAGCTACCTGCGGGGCCCGGGCACAGATACGCAGTATTTT. This chain connects TRBV7-2 to TRBJ2-3; TRBD2 might be the D (6 bases). The CDR3 has 16 amino acids. V lost 4 bases to trimming and J lost 1 base, with 15 bases between them. The germline gives CDR1 SGHTA, CDR2 FQGNSA.

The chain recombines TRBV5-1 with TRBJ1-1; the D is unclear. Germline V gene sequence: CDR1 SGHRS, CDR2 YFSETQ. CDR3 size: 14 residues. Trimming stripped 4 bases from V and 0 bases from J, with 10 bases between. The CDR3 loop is CASSPPSVNTEAFF. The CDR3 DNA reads TGCGCCAGCAGCCCCCCATCGGTGAACACTGAAGCTTTCTTT.

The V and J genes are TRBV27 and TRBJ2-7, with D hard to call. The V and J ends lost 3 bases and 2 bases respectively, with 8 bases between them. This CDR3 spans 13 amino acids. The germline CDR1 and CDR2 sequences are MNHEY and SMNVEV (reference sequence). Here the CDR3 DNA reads TGTGCCAGCAGTTTGGGCATCGCCTACGAGCAGTACTTC. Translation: CASSLGIAYEQYF.

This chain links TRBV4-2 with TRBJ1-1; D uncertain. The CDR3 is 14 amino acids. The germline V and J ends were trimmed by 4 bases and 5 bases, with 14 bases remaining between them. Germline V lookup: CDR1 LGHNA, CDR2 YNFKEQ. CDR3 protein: CASSPRIQPTEAFF. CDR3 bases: TGTGCCAGCAGCCCCCGGATACAGCCGACTGAAGCTTTCTTT.

The CDR3 DNA follows: TGTGCCAGCAGCGACCCAACACAGGGGGCACTTCGGAGAGGCTACACCTTC. It codes for CASSDPTQGALRRGYTF. V gene TRBV28 combines with J gene TRBJ1-2; TRBD1 agrees at 9 bases. Losses at the gene ends were 6 bases for V and 8 bases for J; bases not matched to a gene: 19. CDR1 and CDR2 from the germline V gene are MDHEN and SYDVKM. The CDR3 runs 17 residues.

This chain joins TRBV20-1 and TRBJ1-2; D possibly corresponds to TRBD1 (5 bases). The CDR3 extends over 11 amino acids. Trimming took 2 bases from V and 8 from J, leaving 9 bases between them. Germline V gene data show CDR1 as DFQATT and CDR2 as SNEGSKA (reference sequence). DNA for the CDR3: TGCAGTGCTAGAACAGGTGACGGCTACACCTTC. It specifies CSARTGDGYTF.